These 9 T cell receptor beta chains share one sample of origin, sequenced in a study of neoadjuvant anti-PD-1 for oral cavity cancer. Libraries were prepared by immunoSEQ multiplex PCR; TCRdb keeps only in-frame clonotypes and omits some of them. The profile shows about 68,000 clones, 85% of them singletons. Time point of the sample: after neoadjuvant nivolumab, at surgical resection. Sequencing used PBMCs, obtained after nivolumab (anti-PD-1) treatment. The receptor set was obtained from a person aged 40 to 85 with oral cavity squamous cell carcinoma.

V is TRBV11-2 and J is TRBJ2-7; perhaps D is TRBD1 or TRBD2 (6 bases each). The germline V gene has CDR1 SGHAT and CDR2 FQNNGV. This CDR3 region has 14 residues. With 6 bases removed from V and 5 bases from J, the gap between germline ends came to 17 bases. For the CDR3, the DNA is TGTGCCAGCAGAAGGGGGGCAGGGTACAACGAGCAGTACTTC. This gives the protein CASRRGAGYNEQYF.

This chain uses TRBV7-2 with TRBJ2-7; 11 positions match TRBD2. The CDR3 has 14 amino acids. CDR1 is SGHTA, CDR2 FQGNSA, per germline. J was trimmed by 4 bases and V by 4 bases; bases with no gene match: 3. CDR3 nucleotide sequence: TGTGCCAGCAGCTCCCTAGCGGGAGGATACGAGCAGTACTTC. Translated, it gives CASSSLAGGYEQYF.

The chain couples TRBV28 to TRBJ1-3; D gene ambiguous. Between the trimmed V and J ends, which lost 2 bases and 0 bases, there was a span of 11 bases. Germline lookup yields CDR1 MDHEN and CDR2 SYDVKM. The CDR3 has 16 amino acids. The CDR3 loop is CASSLLSHNSGNTIYF. The CDR3 region has the DNA TGTGCCAGCAGTTTACTCTCGCATAACTCTGGAAACACCATATATTTT.

The rearrangement joins TRBV15 to TRBJ2-3; 11 bases align to TRBD2. Unmatched junction bases numbered 11, after V lost 2 bases and J lost 1 base. Germline V gene data show CDR1 as LNHNV and CDR2 as YYDKDF (reference sequence). The CDR3 covers 19 residues. Written as DNA, the CDR3 is TGTGCCACCAGCAGAACCTATGCCGGGACTAGCGGACGCACAGATACGCAGTATTTT. Translating gives CATSRTYAGTSGRTDTQYF.

This CDR3 reads CASSQGGATNEKLFF. The CDR3 nucleotides are TGCGCCAGCAGCCAGGGGGGGGCAACTAATGAAAAACTGTTTTTT. This chain links TRBV4-1 with TRBJ1-4; D is perhaps TRBD1 (5 bases). This CDR3 spans 15 amino acids. The V and J ends lost 3 bases and 0 bases respectively, with 8 bases between them. From germline, CDR1 is MGHRA and CDR2 YSYEKL.

The chain combines TRBV7-6 with TRBJ2-5; 11 bases match TRBD1. The length of the CDR3 is 15 residues. J gave up 13 bases and V 1 base, and 11 bases lay outside the gene matches. The germline V gene encodes CDR1 SGHVS and CDR2 FNYEAQ. The CDR3 spells CASSLGTGGQGVMYF. The CDR3 nucleotides are TGTGCCAGCAGCTTAGGGACAGGGGGACAGGGGGTGATGTACTTC.

This chain connects TRBV28 to TRBJ2-2; possibly TRBD1 or TRBD2 for D (6 bases each). The CDR3 is 18 residues long. V lost 8 bases and J lost 1, with 23 bases in between. CDR1 and CDR2 from the germline V gene are MDHEN and SYDVKM. The CDR3 nucleotides are TGTGCCAGCCTTTCCCCAGGTCTGGGGGGCTTGAACACCGGGGAGCTGTTTTTT. Protein product: CASLSPGLGGLNTGELFF.

V gene TRBV4-1 combines with J gene TRBJ1-2; D is perhaps TRBD1 (6 bases). The CDR3 is 15 amino acids. In germline, CDR1 is MGHRA, CDR2 YSYEKL. Trimming shortened V by 0 bases and J by 4 bases, and 12 bases separated the two germline ends. CDR3 in DNA: TGCGCCAGCAGCCAAGACCGACAGGCGAGCTATGGCTACACCTTC. Residues: CASSQDRQASYGYTF.

This sequence joins TRBV11-2 and TRBJ2-1; TRBD2 matches at 10 bases. Trimming at V came to 5 bases and at J to 6 bases, leaving 7 bases not matched to a gene. Per germline, CDR1 SGHAT and CDR2 FQNNGV. This CDR3 has 15 residues. CDR3 in DNA: TGTGCCAGCAGCCCCGGGACTAGCGTAGTCAATGAGCAGTTCTTC. Its protein is CASSPGTSVVNEQFF.